What follows are 3 T cell receptor beta chains derived from one specimen sequenced in a study of shared clonotypes between healthy human individuals. Assay used: immunoSEQ multiplex PCR; TCRdb lists only in-frame clones, some missing. The sample yields about 680,000 clones, 60% to 75% seen once. Material: memory CD4+ T cells sorted from blood. The subset here: CD45RA-negative fraction. The source is a woman aged 30 to 39 in good health.

This clone was counted many times. In the same sample, other DNA sequences code for this CDR3. The J gene is TRBJ2-7, the V gene TRBV5-1; TRBD1 agrees at 7 bases. V lost 4 bases, J lost 0 bases, and 7 bases stayed unmatched. Germline V gene lookup returns CDR1 SGHRS and CDR2 YFSETQ. The CDR3 consists of 15 residues. CDR3 sequence: CASSDRTGSSYEQYF. The DNA of the CDR3 is TGCGCCAGCAGCGATCGGACAGGCAGCTCCTACGAGCAGTACTTC. The entire variable domain, with the rest obtained from reference TRBV5-1 and TRBJ2-7, is as follows: KAGVTQTPRYLIKTRGQQVTLSCSPISGHRSVSWYQQTPGQGLQFLFEYFSETQRNKGNFPGRFSGRQFSNSRSEMNVSTLELGDSALYLCASSDRTGSSYEQYFGPGTRLTVT.

V usage is TRBV6-5 and J usage is TRBJ1-2, with TRBD1 as a possible D gene (6 bases). The V and J ends lost 5 bases and 3 bases respectively, with 16 bases between them. This CDR3 is built from 15 residues. In germline, CDR1 is MNHEY, CDR2 SVGAGI. CDR3 residues: CASSRPTGSYYGYTF. The CDR3 DNA follows: TGTGCCAGCAGTCGACCTACAGGGTCTTACTATGGCTACACCTTC.

This clone was counted a single time. J is TRBJ1-5 and V is TRBV6-5; possible D gene TRBD1, 6 bases. The length of the CDR3 is 13 residues. CDR1 and CDR2 (germline): MNHEY, SVGAGI. V shed 5 bases and J shed 7 bases, with 12 bases lying between them. CDR3 sequence: CASSKGQSQPQHF. In DNA, the CDR3 is TGTGCCAGCAGTAAAGGACAGTCCCAGCCCCAGCATTTT.